This T cell receptor beta chain was recovered during a study of cytomegalovirus exposure and HLA in healthy donors. This clone was picked up one time. A multiplex PCR was run with 60 Vbeta primers and 13 Jbeta primers. Profiled with immunoSEQ multiplex PCR; TCRdb holds only in-frame clones, not every one. The repertoire holds more than 140,000 clones, 70% to 85% seen once, with around 2% in the top ten. This CDR3 region has 14 residues. From germline, CDR1 is LNHDA and CDR2 SQIVND (reference sequence). V was shortened by 3 bases and J by 3 bases, with 9 bases between the two germline ends. Healthy bone marrow donors made up the cohort.

Specimen: PBMCs. The rearrangement links TRBV19 to TRBJ1-5; no clear D gene. The TCR originated in a woman in her thirties or forties in good health and CMV-seronegative. CDR3 loop: CASSIIQNNQPQHF. CDR3 coding DNA: TGTGCCAGTAGTATTATACAGAACAATCAGCCCCAGCATTTT.